These 5 T cell receptor beta chains were sequenced from one sample in a study of graft-versus-host responses after intestinal transplantation. Profiled with immunoSEQ multiplex PCR; TCRdb holds only in-frame clones, not every one. The sample holds tens of thousands of clones; roughly nine tenths are singletons and the top ten take approximately 0.11%. These receptors lack a known antigen. The sample in question was unstimulated CD4+ T cells sorted from spleen or lymph node cells, obtained before intestinal transplant. Source of these receptors: a human donor who received an intestinal transplant.

V gene TRBV4-1 combines with J gene TRBJ2-3, with 10 bases aligning to TRBD1. This CDR3 has 18 amino acids. The germline gives CDR1 MGHRA, CDR2 YSYEKL. The V gene end was trimmed by 1 base and the J gene end by 2 bases; junction bases not matched to a gene: 9. The DNA for the CDR3 is TGCGCCAGCAGCCAAGGATCGGGACAGGGGAGTTACACAGATACGCAGTATTTT. This sequence encodes CASSQGSGQGSYTDTQYF.

This clone occurred once. The chain links TRBV5-6 to TRBJ2-7; perhaps TRBD1 as D (6 bases). Germline CDR1 reads SGHDT; CDR2 reads YYEEEE. Trimming shortened V by 1 base and J by 4 bases, and 12 bases separated the two germline ends. The CDR3 consists of 14 residues. The CDR3: CASSLFGRGYEQYF. CDR3 coding DNA: TGTGCCAGCAGCTTGTTCGGCAGGGGTTACGAGCAGTACTTC. The variable domain in full, with the rest retrieved from reference TRBV5-6 and TRBJ2-7, is DAGVTQSPTHLIKTRGQQVTLRCSPKSGHDTVSWYQQALGQGPQFIFQYYEEEERQRGNFPDRFSGHQFPNYSSELNVNALLLGDSALYLCASSLFGRGYEQYFGPGTRLTVT.

A word on this clone: This sample also contains other DNA sequences that code for the same CDR3. The rearrangement links TRBV27 to TRBJ1-6; weak D call: TRBD1 (5 bases). Germline V gives CDR1 MNHEY, CDR2 SMNVEV (reference sequence). Trimming shortened V by 5 bases and J by 8 bases, and 13 bases separated the two germline ends. The CDR3 covers 14 residues. The CDR3 nucleotides are TGTGCCAGCAGTAGGTCGGGGGGAGATTCACCCCTCCACTTT. This codes for CASSRSGGDSPLHF.

The chain combines TRBV18 with TRBJ2-7, with D possibly TRBD1 on 5 matching bases. The V and J ends lost 3 bases and 3 bases respectively, with 9 bases between them. This CDR3 has 13 amino acids. The germline V gene has CDR1 KGHSH and CDR2 LQKENI. CDR3 amino acids: CASSPSTVYEQYF. CDR3 coding DNA: TGTGCCAGCTCACCCTCGACAGTCTACGAGCAGTACTTC.

The chain combines TRBV7-2 with TRBJ1-3, with D unresolved. This CDR3 contains 14 residues. Looked up from germline, CDR1 is SGHTA and CDR2 is FQGNSA. V lost 5 bases, J lost 0 bases, and 8 bases lay in between. The CDR3, as DNA: TGTGCCAGCAGCGTACAGAGCTCTGGAAACACCATATATTTT. Protein: CASSVQSSGNTIYF.